Given below is one TCR beta chain in context. This sample was taken from a study of blood T cell repertoires in COVID-19. Study summary: COVID-19 samples collected from the United States, Italy and Spain covered acute and convalescent phases. Sample material is recorded as cDNA or gDNA derived from T cells, B-cell-depleted T cells, or PBMCs.

Per the original data handling: Amplifying reference gene primers gave estimates of nucleated cell counts. Libraries were prepared by immunoSEQ multiplex PCR; TCRdb keeps only in-frame clonotypes and omits some of them. Clone size and the V and J calls come from that table; the DNA yielded D and trimming. The sample contains about 97,000 clones, over 75% of which appear only once. The germline CDR1 and CDR2 sequences are ENHRY and SYGVKD. This CDR3 is built from 14 residues. Unmatched junction bases numbered 10, after V lost 4 bases and J lost 11 bases. The gene calls are TRBV10-3 and TRBJ1-1, with TRBD1 identical over 10 bases. This sequence originates from a man aged 60-69 years with acute or convalescent COVID-19. Sequenced input: peripheral blood. The CDR3 DNA follows: TGTGCCATCAGTGGTGGGACAGGGGACTTTGGGGCTTTCTTT. Translation gives CAISGGTGDFGAFF.